This T cell receptor beta chain originates from a study of Ad26.COV2.S vaccination and SARS-CoV-2 variants. Study outcomes and limitations: The placebo group had lower spike-specific TCR breadth than the vaccine recipients did. Post-vaccination spike-specific CD8+ and CD4+ T cell responses reportedly had substantial breadth.

Documented treatment: about 20 received Ad26.COV2.S at low or high dose, single or two shots; roughly 5 received placebo; per-sample allocation not given. Samples came from day 63 after the first vaccine or placebo injection. In Boston, the donor was an adult between 18-55 years of age. The shot given was an Ad26 vector that makes Wuhan-strain SARS-CoV-2 spike. On this clone itself: Its antigen is as yet unknown.

Repertoires were generated with immunoSEQ multiplex PCR, while TCRdb's copy carries only in-frame clones and drops some. The table records hundreds of thousands of clones, around four fifths of them present only once. The TCR sequence derives from a person aged 18 to 59 who received the Ad26.COV2.S COVID-19 vaccine or a placebo. Sample: peripheral blood, taken in a trial of Ad26.COV2.S vaccine versus placebo.

CDR3 DNA sequence: TGCGCCAGCAGCCAACGCGGGGGGGCCTACAATGAGCAGTTCTTC. Translated: CASSQRGGAYNEQFF. The chain links TRBV4-3 to TRBJ2-1, with 9 bases fitting TRBD2. V was pared by 2 bases and J by 2 bases, with 1 base of the junction left unmatched. The CDR3 is 15 residues long. CDR1 and CDR2 (germline): LGHNA, YSLEER.